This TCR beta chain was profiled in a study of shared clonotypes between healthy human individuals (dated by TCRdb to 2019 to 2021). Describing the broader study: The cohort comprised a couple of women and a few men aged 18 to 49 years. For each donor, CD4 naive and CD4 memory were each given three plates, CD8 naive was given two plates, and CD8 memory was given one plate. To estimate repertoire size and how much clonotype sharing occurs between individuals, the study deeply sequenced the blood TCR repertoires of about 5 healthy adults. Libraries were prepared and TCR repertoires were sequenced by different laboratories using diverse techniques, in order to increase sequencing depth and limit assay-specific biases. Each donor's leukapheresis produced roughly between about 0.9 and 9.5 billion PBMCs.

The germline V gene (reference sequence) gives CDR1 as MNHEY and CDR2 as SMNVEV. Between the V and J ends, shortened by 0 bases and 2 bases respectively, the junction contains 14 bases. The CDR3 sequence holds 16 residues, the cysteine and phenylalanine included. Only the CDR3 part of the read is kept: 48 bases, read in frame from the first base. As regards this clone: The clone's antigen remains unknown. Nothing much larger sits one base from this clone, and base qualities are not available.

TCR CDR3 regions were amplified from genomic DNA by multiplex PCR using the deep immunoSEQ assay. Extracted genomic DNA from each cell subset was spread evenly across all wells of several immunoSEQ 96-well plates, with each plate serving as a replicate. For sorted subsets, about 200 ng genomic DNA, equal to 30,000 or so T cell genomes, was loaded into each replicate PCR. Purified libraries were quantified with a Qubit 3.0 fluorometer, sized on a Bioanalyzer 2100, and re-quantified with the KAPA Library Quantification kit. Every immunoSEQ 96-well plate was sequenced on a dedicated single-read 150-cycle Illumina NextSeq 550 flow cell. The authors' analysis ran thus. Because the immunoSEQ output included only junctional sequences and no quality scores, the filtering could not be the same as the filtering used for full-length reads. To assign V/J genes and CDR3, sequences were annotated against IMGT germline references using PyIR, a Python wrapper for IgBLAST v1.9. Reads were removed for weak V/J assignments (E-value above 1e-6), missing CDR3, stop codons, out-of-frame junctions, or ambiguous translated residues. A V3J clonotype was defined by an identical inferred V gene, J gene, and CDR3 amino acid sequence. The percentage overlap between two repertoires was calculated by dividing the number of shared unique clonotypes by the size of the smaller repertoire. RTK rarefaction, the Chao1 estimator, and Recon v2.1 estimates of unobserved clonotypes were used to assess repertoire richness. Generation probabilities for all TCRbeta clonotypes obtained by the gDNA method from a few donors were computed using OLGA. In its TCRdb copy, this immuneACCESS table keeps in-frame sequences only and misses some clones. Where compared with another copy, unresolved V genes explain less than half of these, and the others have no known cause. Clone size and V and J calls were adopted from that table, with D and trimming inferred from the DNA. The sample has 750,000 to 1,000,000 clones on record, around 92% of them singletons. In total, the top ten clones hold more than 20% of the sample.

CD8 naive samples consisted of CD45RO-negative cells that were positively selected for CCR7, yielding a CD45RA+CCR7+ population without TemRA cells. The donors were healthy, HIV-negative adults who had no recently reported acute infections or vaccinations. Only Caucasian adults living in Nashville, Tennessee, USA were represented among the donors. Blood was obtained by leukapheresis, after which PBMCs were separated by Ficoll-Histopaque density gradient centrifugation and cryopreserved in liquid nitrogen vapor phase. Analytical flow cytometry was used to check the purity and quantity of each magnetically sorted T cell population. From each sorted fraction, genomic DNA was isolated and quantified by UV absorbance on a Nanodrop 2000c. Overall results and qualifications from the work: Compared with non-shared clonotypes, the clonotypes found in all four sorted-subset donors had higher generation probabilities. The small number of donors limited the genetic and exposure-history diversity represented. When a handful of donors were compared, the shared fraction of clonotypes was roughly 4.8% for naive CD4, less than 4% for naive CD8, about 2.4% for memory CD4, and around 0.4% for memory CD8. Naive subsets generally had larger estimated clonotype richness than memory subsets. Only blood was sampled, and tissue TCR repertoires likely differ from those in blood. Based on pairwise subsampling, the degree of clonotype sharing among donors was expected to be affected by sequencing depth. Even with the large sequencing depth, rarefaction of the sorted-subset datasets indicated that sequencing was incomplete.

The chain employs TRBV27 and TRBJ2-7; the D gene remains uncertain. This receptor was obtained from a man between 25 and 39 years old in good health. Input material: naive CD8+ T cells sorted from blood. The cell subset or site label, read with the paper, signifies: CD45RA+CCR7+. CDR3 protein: CASSLSPLASTYEQYF. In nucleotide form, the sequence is TGTGCCAGCAGTTTATCCCCCTTAGCTTCCACCTACGAGCAGTACTTC.